This note documents a single T cell receptor beta chain sequence. RNA transcripts served as the template for amplifying TCR beta CDR3 regions. Using the HTBI primer set, a first-round RT-PCR was run on the TCR CDR3. TCRdb processed the multiplex PCR reads anew with MiXCR; each CDR3 protein has one entry. The data hold roughly 650,000 distinct CDR3 sequences, with around 16% observed a single time. The record originates from a study of T cells in Graves' hyperthyroidism and ophthalmopathy. Diagnoses rested on clinical symptoms, serum thyroxine and TRAb, thyroid ultrasound and orbital computed tomography. The germline V gene encodes CDR1 DFQATT and CDR2 SNEGSKA (reference sequence). This CDR3 has 19 residues. The V and J ends lost 1 base and 5 bases, in that order; junction bases with no gene match: 19.

The specimen was blood. The V call is TRBV20-1, the J call TRBJ2-5, with 10 bases aligning to TRBD1. This TCR derives from a woman aged 40 to 55 with Graves' ophthalmopathy. DNA of the CDR3: TGCAGTGCTAGAGGAACGAGGGACAGGGGTAGGCATAGAGGGGAGACCCAGTACTTC. It is translated as CSARGTRDRGRHRGETQYF.